The present entry profiles one T cell receptor (beta chain) with its context. Its target is unknown. Reasons for excluding patients were uncontrolled infection, other autoimmune disease, pregnancy or lactation. Template material for amplifying TCR beta CDR3 regions consisted of RNA transcripts. With the HTBI primer set, the TCR CDR3 went through a first round of RT-PCR. TCRdb ran MiXCR on the multiplex PCR reads and lists one entry per CDR3 protein. The table shows hundreds of thousands of distinct CDR3 sequences, with 12% to 15% occurring only once. The record originates from a study of T cells in Graves' hyperthyroidism and ophthalmopathy. Overall study findings and caveats: From stable hyperthyroidism, ophthalmopathy was separated by a 13 V-J model.

The CDR3 is 15 residues long. After removal of 11 bases from V and 9 bases from J, the junction contained 18 bases not matched to a gene. Germline lookup yields CDR1 SEHNR and CDR2 FQNEAQ (reference sequence). The chain has TRBV7-9 and TRBJ2-1; 8 bases are shared with TRBD1. Specimen: blood. This sequence originates from a woman aged 18-29 years with Graves' hyperthyroidism. The CDR3 region has the DNA TGTGCCGGAGACAGGGGAACCTTTGGAATTGGTGAGCAGTTCTTC. This translates into CAGDRGTFGIGEQFF.